The 17 T cell receptor beta chains below come from one sample, sequenced in a study of cytomegalovirus exposure and HLA in healthy donors (dated by TCRdb to the late 2010s). Library method: the immunoSEQ multiplex PCR assay. The multiplex PCR relied on a mix of 60 forward primers for TCR Vbeta segments and 13 reverse primers for TCR Jbeta segments. TCRdb stores this immuneACCESS table with in-frame sequences only. Part of the clones is absent; in the studies checked, under half of the shortfall reflects unresolved V genes, and no reason is known for the rest. The sample table contains around 94,000 clones; only one count was recorded for 50% to 70% of them. About 4.3% of the sample is taken by the ten largest. The sequenced sample consisted of PBMCs. The origin of the receptors is a human donor in good health.

The rearrangement links TRBV27 to TRBJ1-5; possible D gene TRBD1, 6 bases. There are 14 residues in the CDR3. The ends were cut back, 2 bases at V and 4 bases at J, with 9 bases in the middle. The germline gives CDR1 MNHEY, CDR2 SMNVEV (reference sequence). The CDR3 loop is CASSLRGANQPQHF. The DNA for the CDR3 is TGTGCCAGCAGTTTACGGGGGGCAAATCAGCCCCAGCATTTT.

V usage is TRBV5-4 and J usage is TRBJ2-5; TRBD1 might be the D (5 bases). Germline CDR1 and CDR2: SGHNT and YYREEE (reference sequence). Trimming removed 0 bases at V and 5 bases at J, with 8 bases between. The CDR3 contains 13 residues. CDR3 region: CASSLGGFETQYF. The CDR3 DNA reads as TGTGCCAGCAGCTTGGGGGGCTTCGAGACCCAGTACTTC.

V is TRBV5-5 and J is TRBJ2-2, with a possible D match to TRBD1 (5 bases). The V gene's germline CDR1 is SGHKS and CDR2 YYEKEE (reference sequence). With 2 bases removed from V and 3 bases from J, the gap between germline ends came to 5 bases. This CDR3 is built from 13 residues. The CDR3 DNA sequence: TGTGCCAGCAGCTTCAGGGACACCGGGGAGCTGTTTTTT. Amino acids: CASSFRDTGELFF.

This clone was seen only once. The chain joins TRBV30 to TRBJ2-1, with 13 positions matching TRBD2. Germline assignment: CDR1 GTSNPN and CDR2 SVGIG (reference sequence). The V and J ends lost 0 bases and 9 bases, in that order; junction bases with no gene match: 5. The CDR3 is 15 amino acids. CDR3 protein: CAWSVLAGGPSEQFF. The CDR3 nucleotides read TGTGCCTGGAGTGTACTAGCGGGAGGGCCTAGTGAGCAGTTCTTC.

In its sample, this clone was seen a few times. The chain has TRBV6-1 and TRBJ1-1, with D maybe TRBD1 (5 bases). The V end lost 2 bases, the J end lost 2 bases, and 9 bases lay between the germline ends. The CDR3 extends over 14 amino acids. Germline assignment: CDR1 MNHNS and CDR2 SASEGT. CDR3 protein: CASSERQTNTEAFF. For the CDR3, the DNA is TGTGCCAGCAGTGAAAGACAGACCAACACTGAAGCTTTCTTT.

V gene TRBV5-1 combines with J gene TRBJ2-7, with 7 bases identical to TRBD2. The V gene's germline CDR1 is SGHRS and CDR2 YFSETQ. V shed 1 base and J 5 bases; nucleotides not matched to a gene: 6. The CDR3 covers 14 residues. The CDR3 sequence: CASSLWRESDEQYF. The CDR3 DNA is TGCGCCAGCAGCTTGTGGCGGGAGAGTGACGAGCAGTACTTC.

In its sample, this clone was seen once. The rearrangement joins TRBV10-3 to TRBJ1-1; a possible D gene is TRBD1 (5 bases). The V gene lost 0 bases and the J gene lost 4 bases, with 15 bases spanning the gap. The CDR3 extends over 16 amino acids. Germline V gives CDR1 ENHRY, CDR2 SYGVKD. The CDR3 loop reads CAISESPQGGSTEAFF. The CDR3 bases are TGTGCCATCAGTGAGTCACCCCAGGGCGGATCCACTGAAGCTTTCTTT.

The chain couples TRBV21-1 to TRBJ1-1; whether TRBD1, the table's D call, matches the DNA was not checked. TRBV21-1 is described as a pseudogene. The CDR3 has 15 residues. In DNA, the CDR3 is TGTGCCAGCAGCTCGACAGGGGGAATCTTCACTGAAGCTTTCTTT. As protein: CASSSTGGIFTEAFF.

This chain links TRBV4-2 with TRBJ2-5; 10 bases map to TRBD1. After removal of 1 base from V and 4 bases from J, the junction contained 6 bases not matched to a gene. Germline V CDR1 and CDR2: LGHNA, YNFKEQ. The CDR3 loop spans 16 amino acids. CDR3: CASSQGGQGTVETQYF. CDR3 in DNA: TGTGCCAGCAGCCAAGGGGGACAGGGGACCGTAGAGACCCAGTACTTC.

The chain employs TRBV2 and TRBJ2-7; D uncertain. The V end lost 7 bases, the J end lost 0 bases, and 10 bases lay between the germline ends. Germline CDR1 SNHLY, CDR2 FYNNEI. This CDR3 is 13 amino acids long. CDR3 in amino acids: CASTGTSSYEQYF. The CDR3 DNA sequence: TGTGCCAGCACAGGTACAAGCTCCTACGAGCAGTACTTC.

The rearrangement links TRBV27 to TRBJ1-6; 7 bases line up with TRBD1. Unmatched junction bases numbered 7, after V lost 7 bases and J lost 7 bases. CDR1 is MNHEY and CDR2 is SMNVEV in the germline V gene (reference sequence). This CDR3 region has 14 residues. The CDR3 DNA follows: TGTGCCAGCATTCGGGACAGAAGAAATTCACCCCTCCACTTT. Amino acids: CASIRDRRNSPLHF.

The chain uses TRBV19 and TRBJ1-1; 7 bases map to TRBD1. Losses at the gene ends were 8 bases for V and 6 bases for J; bases not matched to a gene: 6. This CDR3 is built from 12 residues. Germline loops: CDR1 LNHDA, CDR2 SQIVND (reference sequence). DNA for the CDR3: TGTGCCAGTGTTAGAGGGGGCTCTGAAGCTTTCTTT. Amino acid sequence: CASVRGGSEAFF.

This rearrangement joins TRBV6-6 to TRBJ2-7, with unresolved D. The CDR3 has 15 residues. Trimming pared 0 bases from V and 0 bases from J, leaving 9 bases between. The germline V gene has CDR1 MNHNY and CDR2 SVGAGI (reference sequence). The CDR3 bases are TGTGCCAGCAGTTACTCTGCGTTAAGCTCCTACGAGCAGTACTTC. Residues: CASSYSALSSYEQYF.

The V gene is TRBV19, the J gene TRBJ2-7; 10 nucleotides align to TRBD1. The V gene's germline CDR1 is LNHDA and CDR2 SQIVND (reference sequence). V was pared by 6 bases and J by 1 base, with 6 bases of the junction left unmatched. The CDR3 is made up of 15 amino acids. CDR3 bases: TGTGCCAGTAGCCCGGGACAGGGGACTTCCTACGAGCAGTACTTC. Protein: CASSPGQGTSYEQYF.

This clone was counted once. The CDR3 nucleotides read TGCGCCAGCAGCTTGGCCGGGGGAGGGAGGGGGAGCACCTACAATGAGCAGTTCTTC. Translation: CASSLAGGGRGSTYNEQFF. This sequence joins TRBV5-1 and TRBJ2-1; a possible D gene is TRBD2 (7 bases). Trimming pared 0 bases from V and 2 bases from J, leaving 21 bases between. This CDR3 has 19 amino acids. The germline V gene encodes CDR1 SGHRS and CDR2 YFSETQ.

The chain recombines TRBV9 with TRBJ2-2; TRBD1 might be the D (5 bases). Looked up from germline, CDR1 is SGDLS and CDR2 is YYNGEE. Trimming took off 0 bases at V and 5 bases at J, with 11 bases between the two ends. The CDR3 loop spans 15 amino acids. The CDR3 spells CASSVGAGKTGELFF. CDR3 DNA: TGTGCCAGCAGCGTAGGGGCAGGGAAAACCGGGGAGCTGTTTTTT.

The chain is built from TRBV13 and TRBJ2-7; 10 nucleotides agree with TRBD2. The CDR3 has 14 residues. Trimming took 6 bases from V and 6 from J; bases not matched to a gene: 8. Germline CDR1 reads PRHDT; CDR2 reads FYEKMQ (reference sequence). In DNA, the CDR3 is TGTGCCAGCAGTTCAGGACTAGCGGTTCCCGAGCAGTACTTC. This codes for CASSSGLAVPEQYF.